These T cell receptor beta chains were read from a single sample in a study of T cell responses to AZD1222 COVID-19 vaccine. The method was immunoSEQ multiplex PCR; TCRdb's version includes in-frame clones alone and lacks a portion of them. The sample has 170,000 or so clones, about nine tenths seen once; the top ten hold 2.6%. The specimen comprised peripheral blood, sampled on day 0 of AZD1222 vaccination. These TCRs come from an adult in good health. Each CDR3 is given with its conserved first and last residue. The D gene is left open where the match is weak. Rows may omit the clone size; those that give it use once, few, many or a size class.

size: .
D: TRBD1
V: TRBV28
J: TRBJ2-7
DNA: TGTGCCAGCTCGGGCCCGGGACAGAACTCCTACGAGCAGTACTTC
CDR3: CASSGPGQNSYEQYF

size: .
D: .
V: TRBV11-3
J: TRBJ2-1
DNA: TGTGCCAGCAGCTTAGGGGGGGGGACAGGAGGCTACAATGAGCAGTTCTTC
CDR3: CASSLGGGTGGYNEQFF

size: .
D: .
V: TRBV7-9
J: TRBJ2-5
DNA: TGTGCCAGCAGCCCCCCGCGGGCGACTAGGCAAGAGACCCAGTACTTC
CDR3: CASSPPRATRQETQYF

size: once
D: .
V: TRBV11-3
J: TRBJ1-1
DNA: TGTGCCAGCAGCTCCAGGGAGCGGGGGAACACTGAAGCTTTCTTT
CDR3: CASSSRERGNTEAFF

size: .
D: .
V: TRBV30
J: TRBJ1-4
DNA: TGTGCCTGGAGTTCATCCCGAGCTGGGGAAAAACTGTTTTTT
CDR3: CAWSSSRAGEKLFF

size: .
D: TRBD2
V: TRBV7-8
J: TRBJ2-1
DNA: TGTGCCACCGGGGGGAATGAGCAGTTCTTC
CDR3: CATGGNEQFF

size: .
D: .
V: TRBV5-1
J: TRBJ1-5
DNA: TGCGCCAGCAGGACAGAGGGTGGAAATCAGCCCCAGCATTTT
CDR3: CASRTEGGNQPQHF

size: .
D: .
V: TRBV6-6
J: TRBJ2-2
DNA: TGTGCCAGCAGTTACTCCGGACTTCCCTCGGGGGAGCTGTTTTTT
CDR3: CASSYSGLPSGELFF

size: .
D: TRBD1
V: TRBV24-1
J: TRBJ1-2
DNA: TGTGCCACCAGTGATCGGGACAGGGGGGACTATGGCTACACCTTC
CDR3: CATSDRDRGDYGYTF

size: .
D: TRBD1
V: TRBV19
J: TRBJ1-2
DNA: TGTGCCAGTAGATTCCGGGACAGGGGGCCCCCTGGCCACACCTTC
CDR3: CASRFRDRGPPGHTF

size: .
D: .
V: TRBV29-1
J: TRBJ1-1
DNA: TGCAGCGTTGAACCGGGGGAGAACACTGAAGCTTTCTTT
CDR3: CSVEPGENTEAFF

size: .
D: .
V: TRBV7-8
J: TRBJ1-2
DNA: TGTGCCAGCAGCTTAGAAAGGGGTGGTGGCTACACCTTC
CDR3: CASSLERGGGYTF

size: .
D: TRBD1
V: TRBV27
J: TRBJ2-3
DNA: TGTGCCAGCAAACAGGGGGCGGCAACCGATACGCAGTATTTT
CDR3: CASKQGAATDTQYF

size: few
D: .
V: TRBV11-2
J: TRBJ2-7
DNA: TGTGCCAGCAGCTTACAAGCGGCCACCTACGAGCAGTACTTC
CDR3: CASSLQAATYEQYF

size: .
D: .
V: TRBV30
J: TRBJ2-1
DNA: TGTGCCTGGAGTGTATTGGCTAGCATGCAGTTCTTC
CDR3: CAWSVLASMQFF

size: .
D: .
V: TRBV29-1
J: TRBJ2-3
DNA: TGCAGCGCCCATCCCTCAGCGGGTTTT
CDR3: CSAHPSAGF

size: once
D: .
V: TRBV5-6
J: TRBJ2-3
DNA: TGTGCCAGCAGCTTGGAGGGCTTCACAGATACGCAGTATTTT
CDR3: CASSLEGFTDTQYF

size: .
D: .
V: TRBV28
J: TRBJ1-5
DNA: TGTGCCAGCAGTTGGGACGGGACGGCAAGCAATCAGCCCCAGCATTTT
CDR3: CASSWDGTASNQPQHF

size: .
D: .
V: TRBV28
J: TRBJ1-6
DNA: TGTGCCAGCAGTACTCCATCTCCCACCGGGGGGCGTAATTCACCCCTCCACTTT
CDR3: CASSTPSPTGGRNSPLHF

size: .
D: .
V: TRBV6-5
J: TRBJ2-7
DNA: TGTGCCAGCAGTTACGATAGGGCCTACGAGCAGTACTTC
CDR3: CASSYDRAYEQYF

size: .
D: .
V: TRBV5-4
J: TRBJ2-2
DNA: TGTGCCAGCAGGATAGGGGGGCCCCGGCCCAACACCGGGGAGCTGTTTTTT
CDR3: CASRIGGPRPNTGELFF

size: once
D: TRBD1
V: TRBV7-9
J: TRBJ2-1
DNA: TGTGCCAGCAGCCATCCGGGACAGGGGGTTTCGAAGTTCTTC
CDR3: CASSHPGQGVSKFF

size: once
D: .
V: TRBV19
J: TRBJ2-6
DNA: TGTGCCAGTAGTATAGTCGCACAGGGACTCACCTCTGGGGCCAACGTCCTGACTTTC
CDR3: CASSIVAQGLTSGANVLTF

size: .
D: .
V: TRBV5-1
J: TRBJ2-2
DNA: TGCGCCAGCAGCTTGGCCGTGGGCACCGGGGAGCTGTTTTTT
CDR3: CASSLAVGTGELFF

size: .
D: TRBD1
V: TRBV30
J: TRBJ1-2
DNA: TGTGCCTGGAGTGTGGGGACAGTCTATGGCTACACCTTC
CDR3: CAWSVGTVYGYTF

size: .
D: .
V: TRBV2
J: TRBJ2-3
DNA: TGTGCCAGCACGCCCCAAGGACTAAGGACGGATACGCAGTATTTT
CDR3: CASTPQGLRTDTQYF

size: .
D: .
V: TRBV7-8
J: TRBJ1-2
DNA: TGTGCCAGCAGGCCCCCTGGGGGCCTGAGTGGCTACACCTTC
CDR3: CASRPPGGLSGYTF